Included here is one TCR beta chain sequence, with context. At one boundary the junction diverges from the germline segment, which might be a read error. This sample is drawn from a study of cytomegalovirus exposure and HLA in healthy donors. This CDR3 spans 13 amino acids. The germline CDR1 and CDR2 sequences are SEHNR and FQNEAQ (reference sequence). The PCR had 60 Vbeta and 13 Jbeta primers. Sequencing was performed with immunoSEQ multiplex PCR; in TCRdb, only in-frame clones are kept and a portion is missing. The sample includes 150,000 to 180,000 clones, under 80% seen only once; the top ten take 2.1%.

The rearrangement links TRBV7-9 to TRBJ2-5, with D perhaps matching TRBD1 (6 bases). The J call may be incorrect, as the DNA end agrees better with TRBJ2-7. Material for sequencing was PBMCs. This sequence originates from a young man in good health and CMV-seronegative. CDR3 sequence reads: CASSSTGSYEQYF. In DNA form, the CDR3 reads TGCGCCAGCAGCTCGACAGGCTCCTACGAGCAGTACTTC.